The sample holds one count of the clone carrying this T cell receptor beta chain. The sample originates from a study of blood T cell repertoires in COVID-19. Germline-derived CDR1 and CDR2 are DFQATT and SNEGSKA (reference sequence). The CDR3 is 11 residues long. Trimming left V 4 bases short and J 5 bases short, with 8 bases between. Profiling relied on immunoSEQ multiplex PCR, and the TCRdb table lists in-frame clones only, not all of them. In the table there are some 300,000 clones, about 91% of which are singletons. V gene TRBV20-1 combines with J gene TRBJ2-5; D may be TRBD1 (6 bases). The clonotype was recovered from a woman younger than 45 who had recovered from COVID-19. The source material was peripheral blood. CDR3 protein: CSATQGETQYF. CDR3 nucleotide sequence: TGCAGTGCTACCCAGGGGGAGACCCAGTACTTC.